This T cell receptor beta chain stems from a study of graft-versus-host responses after intestinal transplantation. Study-level findings and limits: Early declines in HvG clones that occurred post-transplant were associated with peak circulating GvH clone levels.

Remarks on this clone: Antigen: not known.

V lost 3 bases, J lost 7 bases, and 2 bases stayed unmatched. The CDR3 spans 12 residues. Germline V gene lookup returns CDR1 SGHRS and CDR2 YFSETQ. Clones were read by immunoSEQ multiplex PCR, and TCRdb kept only the in-frame ones, dropping some. This table has approximately 70,000 clones, approximately 84% appearing once. This TCR was recovered from a human donor who was the organ donor for an intestinal transplant. J is TRBJ1-2 and V is TRBV5-1; TRBD1 aligns across 8 bases. This material consisted of unstimulated CD4+ T cells sorted from spleen or lymph node cells, taken before transplant. CDR3 loop: CASSSDRVGYTF. In DNA form, the CDR3 reads TGCGCCAGCAGCTCGGACAGGGTTGGCTACACCTTC.